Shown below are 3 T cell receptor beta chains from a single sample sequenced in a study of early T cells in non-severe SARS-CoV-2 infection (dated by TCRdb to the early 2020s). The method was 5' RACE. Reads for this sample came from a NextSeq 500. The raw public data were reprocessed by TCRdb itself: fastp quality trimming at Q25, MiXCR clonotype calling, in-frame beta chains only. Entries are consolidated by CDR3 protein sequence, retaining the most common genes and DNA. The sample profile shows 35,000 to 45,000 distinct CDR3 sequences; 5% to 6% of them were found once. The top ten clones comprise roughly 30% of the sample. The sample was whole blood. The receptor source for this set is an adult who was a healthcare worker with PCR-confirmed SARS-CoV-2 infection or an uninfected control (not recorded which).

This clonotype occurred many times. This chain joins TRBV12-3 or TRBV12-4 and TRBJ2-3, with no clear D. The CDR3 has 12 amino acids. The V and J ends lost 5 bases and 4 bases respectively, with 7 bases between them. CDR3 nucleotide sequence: TGTGCCAGCAGTACGATAGCAGATACGCAGTATTTT. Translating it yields CASSTIADTQYF.

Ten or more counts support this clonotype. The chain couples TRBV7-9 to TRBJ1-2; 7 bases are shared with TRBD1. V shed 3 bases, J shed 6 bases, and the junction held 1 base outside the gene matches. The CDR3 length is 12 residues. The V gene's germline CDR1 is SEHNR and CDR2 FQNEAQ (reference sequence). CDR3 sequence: CASSFTGDGYTF. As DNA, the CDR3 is TGTGCCAGCAGCTTTACAGGGGATGGCTACACCTTC.

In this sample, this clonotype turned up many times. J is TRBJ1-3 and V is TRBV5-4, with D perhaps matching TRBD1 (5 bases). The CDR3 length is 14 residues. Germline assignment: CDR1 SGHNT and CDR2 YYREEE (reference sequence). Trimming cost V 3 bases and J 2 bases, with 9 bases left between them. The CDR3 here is CASSSTATGNTIYF. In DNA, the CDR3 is TGTGCCAGCAGCTCGACAGCCACTGGAAACACCATATATTTT.